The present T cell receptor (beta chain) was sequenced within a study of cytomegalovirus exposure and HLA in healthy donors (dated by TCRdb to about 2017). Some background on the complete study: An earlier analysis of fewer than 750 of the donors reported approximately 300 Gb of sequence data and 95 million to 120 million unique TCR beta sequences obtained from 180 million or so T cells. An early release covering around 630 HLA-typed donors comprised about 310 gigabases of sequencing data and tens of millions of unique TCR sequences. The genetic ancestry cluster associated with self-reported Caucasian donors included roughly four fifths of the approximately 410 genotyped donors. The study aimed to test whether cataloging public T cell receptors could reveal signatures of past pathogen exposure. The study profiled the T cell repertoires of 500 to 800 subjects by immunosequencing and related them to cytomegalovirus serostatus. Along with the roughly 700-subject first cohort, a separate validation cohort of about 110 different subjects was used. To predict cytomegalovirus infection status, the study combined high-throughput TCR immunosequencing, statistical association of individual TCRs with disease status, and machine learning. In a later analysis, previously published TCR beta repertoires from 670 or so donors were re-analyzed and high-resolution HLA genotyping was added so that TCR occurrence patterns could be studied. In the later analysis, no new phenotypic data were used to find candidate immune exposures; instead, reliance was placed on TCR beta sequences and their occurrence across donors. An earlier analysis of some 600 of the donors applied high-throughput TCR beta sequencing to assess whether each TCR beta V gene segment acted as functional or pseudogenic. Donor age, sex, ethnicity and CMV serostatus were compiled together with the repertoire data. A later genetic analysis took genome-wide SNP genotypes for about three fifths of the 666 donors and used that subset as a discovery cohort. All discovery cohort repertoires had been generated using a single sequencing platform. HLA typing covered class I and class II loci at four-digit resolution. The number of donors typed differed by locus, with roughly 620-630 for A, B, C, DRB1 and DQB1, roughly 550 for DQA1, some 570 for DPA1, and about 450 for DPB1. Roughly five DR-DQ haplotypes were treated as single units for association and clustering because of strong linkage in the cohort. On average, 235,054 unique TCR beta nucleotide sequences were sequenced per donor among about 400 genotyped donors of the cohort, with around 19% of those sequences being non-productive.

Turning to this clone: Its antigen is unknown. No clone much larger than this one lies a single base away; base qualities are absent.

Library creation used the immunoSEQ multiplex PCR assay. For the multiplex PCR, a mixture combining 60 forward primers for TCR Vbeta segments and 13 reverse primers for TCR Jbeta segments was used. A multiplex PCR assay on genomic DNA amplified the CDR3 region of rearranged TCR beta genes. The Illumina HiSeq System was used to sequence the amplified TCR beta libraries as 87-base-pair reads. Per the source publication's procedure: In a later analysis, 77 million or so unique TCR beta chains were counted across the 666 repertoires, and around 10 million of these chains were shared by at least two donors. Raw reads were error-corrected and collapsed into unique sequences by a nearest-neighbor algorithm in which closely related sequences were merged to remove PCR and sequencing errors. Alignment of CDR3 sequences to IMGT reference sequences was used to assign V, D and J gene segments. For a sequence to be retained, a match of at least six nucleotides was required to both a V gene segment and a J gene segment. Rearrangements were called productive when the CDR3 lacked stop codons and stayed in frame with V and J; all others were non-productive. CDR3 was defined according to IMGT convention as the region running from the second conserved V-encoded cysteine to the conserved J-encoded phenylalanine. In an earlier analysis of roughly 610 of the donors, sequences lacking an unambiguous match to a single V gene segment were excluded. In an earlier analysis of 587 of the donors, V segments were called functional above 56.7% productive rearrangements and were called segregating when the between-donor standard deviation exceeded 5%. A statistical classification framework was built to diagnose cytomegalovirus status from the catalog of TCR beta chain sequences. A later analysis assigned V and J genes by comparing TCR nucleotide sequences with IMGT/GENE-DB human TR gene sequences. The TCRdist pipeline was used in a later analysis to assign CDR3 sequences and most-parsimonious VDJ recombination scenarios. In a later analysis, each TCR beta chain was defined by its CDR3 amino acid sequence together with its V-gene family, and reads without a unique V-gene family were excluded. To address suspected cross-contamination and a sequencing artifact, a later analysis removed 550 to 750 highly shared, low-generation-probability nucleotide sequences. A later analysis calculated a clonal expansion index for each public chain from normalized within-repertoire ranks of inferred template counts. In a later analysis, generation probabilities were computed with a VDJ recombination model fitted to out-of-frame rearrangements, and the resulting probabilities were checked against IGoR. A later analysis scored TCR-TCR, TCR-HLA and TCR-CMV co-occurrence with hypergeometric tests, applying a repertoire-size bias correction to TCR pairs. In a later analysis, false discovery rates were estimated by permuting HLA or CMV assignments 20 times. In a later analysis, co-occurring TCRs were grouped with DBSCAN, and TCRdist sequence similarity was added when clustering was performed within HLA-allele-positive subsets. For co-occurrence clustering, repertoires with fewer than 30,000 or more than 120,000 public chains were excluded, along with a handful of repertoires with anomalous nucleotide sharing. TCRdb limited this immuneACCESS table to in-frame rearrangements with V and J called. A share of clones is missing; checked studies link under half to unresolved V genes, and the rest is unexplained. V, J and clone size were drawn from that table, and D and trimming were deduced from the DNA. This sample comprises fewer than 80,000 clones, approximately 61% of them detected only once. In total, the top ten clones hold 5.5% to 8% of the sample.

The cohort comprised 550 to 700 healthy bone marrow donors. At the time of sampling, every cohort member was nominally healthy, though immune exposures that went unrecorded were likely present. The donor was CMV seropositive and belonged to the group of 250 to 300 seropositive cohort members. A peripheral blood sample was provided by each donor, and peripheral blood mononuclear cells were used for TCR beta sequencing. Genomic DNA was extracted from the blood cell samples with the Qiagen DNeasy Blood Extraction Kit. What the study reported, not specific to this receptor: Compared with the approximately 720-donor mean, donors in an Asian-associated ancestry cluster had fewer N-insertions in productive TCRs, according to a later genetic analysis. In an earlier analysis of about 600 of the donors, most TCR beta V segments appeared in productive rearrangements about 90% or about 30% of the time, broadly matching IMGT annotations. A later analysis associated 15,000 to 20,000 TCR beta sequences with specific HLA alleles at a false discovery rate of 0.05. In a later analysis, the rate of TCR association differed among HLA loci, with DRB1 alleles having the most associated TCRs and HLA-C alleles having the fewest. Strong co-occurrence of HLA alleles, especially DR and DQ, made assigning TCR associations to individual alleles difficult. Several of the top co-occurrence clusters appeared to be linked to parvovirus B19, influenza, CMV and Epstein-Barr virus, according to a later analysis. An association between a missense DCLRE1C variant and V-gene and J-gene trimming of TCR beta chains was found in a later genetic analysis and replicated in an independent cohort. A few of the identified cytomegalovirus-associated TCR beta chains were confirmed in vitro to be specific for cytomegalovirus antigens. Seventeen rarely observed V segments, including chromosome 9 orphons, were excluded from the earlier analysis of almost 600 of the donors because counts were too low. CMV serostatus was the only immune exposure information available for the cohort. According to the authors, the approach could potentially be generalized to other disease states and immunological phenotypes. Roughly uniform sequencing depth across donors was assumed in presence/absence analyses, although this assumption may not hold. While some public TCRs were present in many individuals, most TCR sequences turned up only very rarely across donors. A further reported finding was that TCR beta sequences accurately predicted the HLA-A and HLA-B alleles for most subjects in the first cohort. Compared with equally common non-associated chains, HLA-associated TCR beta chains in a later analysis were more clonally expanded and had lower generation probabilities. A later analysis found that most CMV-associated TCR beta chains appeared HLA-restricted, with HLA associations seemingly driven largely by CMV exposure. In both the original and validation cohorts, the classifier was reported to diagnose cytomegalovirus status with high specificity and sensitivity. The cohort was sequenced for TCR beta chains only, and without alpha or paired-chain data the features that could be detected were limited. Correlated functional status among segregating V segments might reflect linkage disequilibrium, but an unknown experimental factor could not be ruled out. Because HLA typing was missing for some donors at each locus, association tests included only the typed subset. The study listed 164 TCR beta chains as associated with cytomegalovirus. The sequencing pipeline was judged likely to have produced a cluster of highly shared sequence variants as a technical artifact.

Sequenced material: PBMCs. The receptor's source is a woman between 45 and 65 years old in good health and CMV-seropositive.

This receptor has the CDR3 CASRPPQEGPQHF. The DNA sequence reads TGTGCCAGCAGGCCCCCCCAGGAGGGGCCCCAGCATTTT. The chain is assembled from TRBV28 and TRBJ1-5, with the D gene uncertain. V loses 6 bases of germline sequence and J loses 9 bases, and the interval between the two ends is 15 bases. CDR1 MDHEN and CDR2 SYDVKM were looked up in the germline V gene. From its cysteine to its phenylalanine, the CDR3 spans 13 amino acids. CDR3 DNA is the only sequence kept; it has 39 bases, read in frame from the first base. Supplemented by the reference TRBV28 and TRBJ1-5 proteins around the CDR3, the complete variable domain is DVKVTQSSRYLVKRTGEKVFLECVQDMDHENMFWYRQDPGLGLRLIYFSYDVKMKEKGDIPEGYSVSREKKERFSLILESASTNQTSMYLCASRPPQEGPQHFGDGTRLSIL.